This TCR beta chain was sequenced for a study of T cells in Graves' hyperthyroidism and ophthalmopathy. What was amplified from RNA transcripts were TCR beta CDR3 regions. A set of HTBI primers served as the primers for a first-round RT-PCR of the TCR CDR3. TCRdb itself ran the multiplex PCR reads through MiXCR, one entry per CDR3 protein. The table lists around 200,000 distinct CDR3 sequences, approximately 20% of them singletons. This clonotype was picked up many times. Its antigen remains unidentified. The CDR3 runs 16 residues. Germline V CDR1 and CDR2: MNHEY, SMNVEV (reference sequence). The germline V and J ends were trimmed by 7 bases and 0 bases, with 16 bases remaining between them. General study points: Blood shared most expanded thyroid clonotypes above 0.001.

From more than 9.5 ml of fresh peripheral blood, PBMCs were isolated. The V call is TRBV27, the J call TRBJ1-3, with D hard to call. This receptor was taken from a man aged 40-55 years with Graves' hyperthyroidism. The sequenced sample consisted of blood. CDR3 protein: CASNLTSDPSGNTIYF. The CDR3 DNA reads TGTGCCAGCAACCTAACTAGTGACCCCTCTGGAAACACCATATATTTT.